This entry lists 12 T cell receptor beta chains sequenced from one sample in a study of blood T cell repertoires in COVID-19. The method was immunoSEQ multiplex PCR; TCRdb's version includes in-frame clones alone and lacks a portion of them. The sample shows 150,000 to 200,000 clones, 70% to 90% of them seen only once. Sequenced sample: peripheral blood. Receptor source: a human donor in a cohort sampled during active COVID-19.

The V and J genes are TRBV9 and TRBJ2-7; 8 nucleotides match TRBD2. Germline V gene sequence: CDR1 SGDLS, CDR2 YYNGEE. This CDR3 region has 15 residues. The ends lost 4 bases at V and 4 bases at J; junction bases unmatched: 10. The CDR3 DNA is TGTGCCAGCAGCCCACCGGGAGGGCAAGCTTACGAGCAGTACTTC. This codes for CASSPPGGQAYEQYF.

The chain recombines TRBV2 with TRBJ1-3; D uncertain. The V gene's germline CDR1 is SNHLY and CDR2 FYNNEI. Trimming removed 6 bases from V and 5 bases from J, with 5 bases in between. The CDR3 sequence is 11 residues long. Here the CDR3 DNA reads TGTGCCAGCAGCCTTCGAAACACCATATATTTT. Translating it yields CASSLRNTIYF. Variable domain in full (rest from reference TRBV2 and TRBJ1-3): EPEVTQTPSHQVTQMGQEVILRCVPISNHLYFYWYRQILGQKVEFLVSFYNNEISEKSEIFDDQFSVERPDGSNFTLKIRSTKLEDSAMYFCASSLRNTIYFGEGSWLTVV.

This clone showed up just once. J is TRBJ2-1 and V is TRBV11-2; maybe TRBD2 (7 bases). This CDR3 is built from 15 residues. V was pared by 2 bases and J by 6 bases, with 14 bases between. Per the germline V gene, CDR1 is SGHAT and CDR2 is FQNNGV. For the CDR3, the DNA is TGTGCCAGCAGCTTATCACAGGGAGGGGGCAATGAGCAGTTCTTC. It codes for CASSLSQGGGNEQFF.

The rearrangement uses TRBV7-9 and TRBJ2-5; TRBD2 aligns across 8 bases. Germline V gives CDR1 SEHNR, CDR2 FQNEAQ (reference sequence). V lost 0 bases and J lost 5; bases outside the gene matches: 5. The CDR3 sequence is 15 residues long. The CDR3 region is CASSLATSVAETQYF. In nucleotides, the CDR3 is TGTGCCAGCAGCTTAGCGACTAGCGTCGCGGAGACCCAGTACTTC.

J is TRBJ2-2 and V is TRBV2; a weak D match, TRBD1 (6 bases). From germline, CDR1 is SNHLY and CDR2 FYNNEI. The CDR3 spans 14 residues. Trimming left V 5 bases short and J 7 bases short, with 14 bases between. CDR3 in amino acids: CASSPPGTYGELFF. In nucleotides, the CDR3 is TGTGCCAGCAGTCCCCCCGGGACATACGGGGAGCTGTTTTTT.

J is TRBJ1-5 and V is TRBV19; 10 positions agree with TRBD1. The CDR3 has 14 amino acids. V was clipped by 3 bases and J by 6 bases; unmatched bases: 2. CDR1 and CDR2 (germline): LNHDA, SQIVND (reference sequence). In DNA, the CDR3 is TGTGCCAGTAGTATTGGACAGGGGGTTCAGCCCCAGCATTTT. Translating it yields CASSIGQGVQPQHF.

CDR3 sequence reads: CASSVASGIPNTEAFF. The CDR3 DNA is TGTGCCAGCAGCGTAGCTTCTGGCATCCCAAACACTGAAGCTTTCTTT. The V gene is TRBV9, the J gene TRBJ1-1; D not resolved. The CDR3 totals 16 residues. V was cut by 0 bases and J by 2 bases, with 14 bases left in between. CDR1 is SGDLS, CDR2 YYNGEE, per germline.

J is TRBJ2-7 and V is TRBV4-1; D is possibly TRBD1 (6 bases). Trimming stripped 1 base from V and 2 bases from J, with 12 bases between. The CDR3 has 15 residues. Germline V lookup: CDR1 MGHRA, CDR2 YSYEKL. The CDR3 protein is CASSQVSTGTYEQYF. CDR3 in DNA: TGCGCCAGCAGCCAAGTCTCGACAGGCACCTACGAGCAGTACTTC.

Turning to this clone: Distinct nucleotide sequences in the sample also encode this CDR3. The chain has TRBV5-6 and TRBJ2-7; D may be TRBD2 (6 bases). This CDR3 is 14 amino acids long. Per the germline V gene, CDR1 is SGHDT and CDR2 is YYEEEE. The V and J ends lost 0 bases and 2 bases respectively, with 9 bases between them. CDR3 bases: TGTGCCAGCAGCTTGGGTGGGAGGACCTACGAGCAGTACTTC. It is translated as CASSLGGRTYEQYF.

The rearrangement links TRBV7-2 to TRBJ2-7; 11 nucleotides align to TRBD2. Germline CDR1 SGHTA, CDR2 FQGNSA. The CDR3 extends over 15 amino acids. With V trimmed by 3 bases and J by 1 base, 2 bases remained unmatched. CDR3 DNA sequence: TGTGCCAGCAGCTTCACTAGCGGGAGTTCCTACGAGCAGTACTTC. As protein: CASSFTSGSSYEQYF.

This chain joins TRBV11-2 and TRBJ1-2, with 11 bases matching TRBD1. Germline V lookup: CDR1 SGHAT, CDR2 FQNNGV. V was clipped by 4 bases and J by 4 bases; unmatched bases: 8. The CDR3 runs to 16 residues. The CDR3 loop is CASSYNRDRGSYGYTF. CDR3 nucleotide sequence: TGTGCCAGCAGCTACAATCGGGACAGGGGGTCCTATGGCTACACCTTC.

J is TRBJ2-4 and V is TRBV14; 11 nucleotides align to TRBD2. In germline, CDR1 is SGHDN, CDR2 FVKESK. CDR3 length: 16 residues. Trimming removed 0 bases from V and 6 bases from J; junction bases left unmatched: 4. The CDR3 sequence: CASSQDPSGRRNIQYF. The DNA of the CDR3 is TGTGCCAGCAGCCAAGATCCTAGCGGGAGGAGAAACATTCAGTACTTC.